Described below is a single T cell receptor (beta chain) sequence and its context. The data were produced by immunoSEQ multiplex PCR, yet TCRdb's version contains in-frame clones alone and is incomplete. The sample comprises approximately 250,000 clones, about 91% of which are singletons, and around 2.5% rests with the top ten. The sample comes from a study of blood T cell repertoires in COVID-19. On the study more broadly: From the United States, Italy and Spain came samples of acute and convalescent COVID-19. Sources were T cells, B-cell-depleted T cells, or PBMCs; the material itself was cDNA or gDNA.

Those enrolled, adults aged roughly 18 to 89 years, came from 20 to 25 US areas. This CDR3 spans 18 amino acids. The germline V gene has CDR1 LGHDT and CDR2 YNNKEL (reference sequence). J was trimmed by 2 bases and V by 4 bases; bases with no gene match: 11. What was sequenced was PBMCs or T cells enriched from blood (not recorded which). The origin of this receptor is a woman aged 40 to 50 with acute COVID-19. This rearrangement joins TRBV3-1 (or the pseudogene TRBV3-2) to TRBJ1-5; 10 nucleotides agree with TRBD1. CDR3 DNA sequence: TGTGCCAGCAGCCGACCGGGACAGGGGTACGTGGGCAATCAGCCCCAGCATTTT. This sequence encodes CASSRPGQGYVGNQPQHF.